A single TCR beta chain is shown here with its context. There is no known antigen for this receptor. No base-level quality is on record; no much larger clone is a single base apart. Trimming takes 2 bases from V and 5 bases from J, and the germline ends sit 12 bases apart. The CDR3 measures 14 amino acids from cysteine to phenylalanine. This entry keeps only the CDR3 DNA: 42 bases, framed from base 1. The germline V gene sets CDR1 to SGHTA and CDR2 to FQGNSA. These data belong to a study of T cell changes during pregnancy in multiple sclerosis (dated by TCRdb to about 2019). With regard to the full study: In women with multiple sclerosis, the researchers looked at how the T cell repertoire shifted as pregnancy progressed.

Library prep was done by the immunoSEQ multiplex PCR assay. The source is immuneACCESS, and TCRdb retained only in-frame sequences with V and J called. Part of the clones is not carried over; for the studies checked, unresolved V genes explain less than half of this, and the remainder is unexplained. The sample has fewer than 50,000 clones on record, less than 95% of them singletons. The top ten constitute around 0.3% of the sample. Sequenced material: CD4+ T cells from peripheral blood mononuclear cells, taken in the third trimester of pregnancy. The chain is made from TRBV7-2 and TRBJ2-5; D gene: possibly TRBD2, on 6 matching bases. The TCR sequence derives from a female donor with multiple sclerosis, enrolled in a pregnancy study. The nucleotides are TGTGCCAGCAGCTTATTGGGGGGAGGTGAGACCCAGTACTTC. Translation gives CASSLLGGGETQYF. The full variable domain, with segments outside the CDR3 supplied by the reference TRBV7-2 and TRBJ2-5 proteins, appears as GAGVSQSPSNKVTEKGKDVELRCDPISGHTALYWYRQSLGQGLEFLIYFQGNSAPDKSGLPSDRFSAERTGGSVSTLTIQRTQQEDSAVYLCASSLLGGGETQYFGPGTRLLVL.